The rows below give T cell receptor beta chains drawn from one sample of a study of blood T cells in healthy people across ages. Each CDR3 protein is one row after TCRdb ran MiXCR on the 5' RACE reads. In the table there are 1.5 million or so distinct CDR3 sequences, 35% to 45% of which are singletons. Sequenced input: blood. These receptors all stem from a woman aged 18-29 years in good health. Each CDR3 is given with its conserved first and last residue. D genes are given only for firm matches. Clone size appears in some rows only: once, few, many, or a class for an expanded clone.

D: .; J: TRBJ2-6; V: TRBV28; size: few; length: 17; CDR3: CASTPRSVGAGANVLTF; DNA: TGTGCCAGCACCCCCCGGAGCGTTGGTGCTGGGGCCAACGTCCTGACTTTC
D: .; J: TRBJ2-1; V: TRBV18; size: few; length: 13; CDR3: CASSNEGFNEQFF; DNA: TGTGCCAGCTCTAACGAGGGGTTTAATGAGCAGTTCTTC
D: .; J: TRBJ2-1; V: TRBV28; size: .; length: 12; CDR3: CASTDHYNEQFF; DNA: TGTGCCAGCACGGACCATTACAATGAGCAGTTCTTC
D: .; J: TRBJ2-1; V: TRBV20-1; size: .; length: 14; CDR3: CSEAAAGPNNEQFF; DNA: TGCAGTGAAGCGGCGGCAGGGCCGAACAATGAGCAGTTCTTC
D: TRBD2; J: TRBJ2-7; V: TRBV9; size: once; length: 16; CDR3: CASSVEAGGIYNEQYF; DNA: TGTGCCAGCAGCGTAGAAGCGGGGGGAATATACAATGAGCAGTACTTC
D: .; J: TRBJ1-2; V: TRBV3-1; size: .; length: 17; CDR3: CASRPSGPSDRNYGYTF; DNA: TGTGCCAGCCGCCCCTCCGGACCCTCGGACCGGAACTATGGCTACACCTTC
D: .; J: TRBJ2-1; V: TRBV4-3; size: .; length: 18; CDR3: CASSPVPLAGFTYNEQFF; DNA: TGCGCCAGCAGCCCCGTTCCGTTAGCCGGTTTTACCTACAATGAGCAGTTCTTC
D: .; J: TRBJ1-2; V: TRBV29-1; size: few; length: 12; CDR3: CSVGRSGYGYTF; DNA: TGCAGCGTTGGTCGTAGTGGCTATGGCTACACCTTC
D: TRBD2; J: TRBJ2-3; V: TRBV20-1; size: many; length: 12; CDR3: CSAVTSGGTQYF; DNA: TGCAGTGCCGTAACTAGCGGGGGTACGCAGTATTTT
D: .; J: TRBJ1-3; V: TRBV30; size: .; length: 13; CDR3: CAWRRPAGNTIYF; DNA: TGTGCCTGGAGACGTCCGGCTGGAAACACCATATATTTT
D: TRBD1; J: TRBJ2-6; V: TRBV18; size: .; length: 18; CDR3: CASSPQDRGSSGANVLTF; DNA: TGTGCCAGCTCACCACAGGACAGGGGTTCATCTGGGGCCAACGTCCTGACTTTC
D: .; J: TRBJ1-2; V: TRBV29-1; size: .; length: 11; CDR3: CSGSRFYGYTF; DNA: TGCAGCGGCTCCCGATTCTATGGCTACACCTTC
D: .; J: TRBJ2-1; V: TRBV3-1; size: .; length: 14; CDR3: CASSHGWPSGEQFF; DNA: TGTGCCAGCAGCCATGGCTGGCCAAGTGGCGAGCAGTTCTTC
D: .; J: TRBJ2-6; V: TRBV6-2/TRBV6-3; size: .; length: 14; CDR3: CASRSPSGANVLTF; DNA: TGTGCCAGCAGAAGCCCCTCTGGGGCCAACGTCCTGACTTTC
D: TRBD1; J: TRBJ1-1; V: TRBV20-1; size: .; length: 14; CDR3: CSAKNPGQGTEAFF; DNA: TGCAGTGCTAAAAACCCGGGACAGGGGACCGAAGCTTTCTTT
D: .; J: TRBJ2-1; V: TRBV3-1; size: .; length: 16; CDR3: CAGSLYLDTLDNEQFF; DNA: TGTGCCGGCAGCCTTTACCTGGACACACTGGACAATGAGCAGTTCTTC
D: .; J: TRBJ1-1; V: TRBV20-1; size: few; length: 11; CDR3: CSARAVLEAFF; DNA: TGCAGTGCTAGGGCGGTCCTTGAAGCTTTCTTT
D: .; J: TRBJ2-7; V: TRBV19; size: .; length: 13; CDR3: CASSIMPTYEQYF; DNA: TGTGCCAGTAGTATTATGCCAACCTACGAGCAGTACTTC
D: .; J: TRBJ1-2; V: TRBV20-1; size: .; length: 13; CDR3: CSASRTRVAGYTF; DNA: TGCAGTGCTAGTAGGACACGGGTGGCTGGCTACACCTTC
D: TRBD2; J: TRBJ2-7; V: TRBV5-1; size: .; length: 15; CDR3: CASSSSSGGYNEQYF; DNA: TGCGCCAGCAGCTCCTCTAGCGGGGGGTACAATGAGCAGTACTTC
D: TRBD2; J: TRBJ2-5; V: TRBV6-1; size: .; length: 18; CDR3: CASSELESGGAVRETQYF; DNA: TGTGCCAGCAGTGAATTGGAAAGCGGGGGGGCCGTGAGGGAGACCCAGTACTTC
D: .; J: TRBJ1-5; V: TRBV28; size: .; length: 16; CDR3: CASSLEGQGGNQPQHF; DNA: TGTGCTAGCAGTTTAGAGGGCCAGGGCGGCAATCAGCCCCAGCATTTT
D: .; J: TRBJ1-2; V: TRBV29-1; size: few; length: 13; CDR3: CSVEARTENGYTF; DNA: TGCAGCGTTGAAGCTAGGACAGAGAACGGCTACACCTTC
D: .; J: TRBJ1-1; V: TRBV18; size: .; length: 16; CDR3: CASSPPAGGPNTEAFF; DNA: TGTGCCAGCTCACCACCGGCGGGAGGGCCGAACACTGAAGCTTTCTTT
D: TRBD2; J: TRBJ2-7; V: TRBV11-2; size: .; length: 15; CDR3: CASSLGAGGGDEQYF; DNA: TGTGCCAGCAGCTTAGGGGCGGGAGGGGGCGACGAGCAGTACTTC
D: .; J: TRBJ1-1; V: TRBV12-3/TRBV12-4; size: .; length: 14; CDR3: CASSSDLANTEAFF; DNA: TGTGCCAGCAGTTCGGACCTTGCGAACACTGAGGCTTTCTTT
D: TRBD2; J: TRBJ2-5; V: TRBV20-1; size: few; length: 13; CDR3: CSARLAGTVTQYF; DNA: TGCAGTGCCAGACTAGCGGGGACAGTGACCCAGTACTTC
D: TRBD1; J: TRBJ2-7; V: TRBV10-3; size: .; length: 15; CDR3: CAISESPGQGGEQYF; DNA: TGTGCCATCAGTGAGTCACCGGGACAGGGGGGCGAGCAGTACTTC
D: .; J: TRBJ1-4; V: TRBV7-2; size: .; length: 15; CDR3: CASSKSGTTNEKLFF; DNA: TGTGCCAGCAGCAAATCCGGGACAACAAATGAAAAACTGTTTTTT
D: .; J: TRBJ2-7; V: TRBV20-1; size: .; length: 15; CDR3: CSARDPRDLSYEQYF; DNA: TGCAGTGCTAGAGATCCCCGCGACCTCTCCTACGAGCAGTACTTC
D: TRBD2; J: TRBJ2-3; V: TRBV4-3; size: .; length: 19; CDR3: CASSQDRGGFAGGPDTQYF; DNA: TGCGCCAGCAGCCAGGACAGAGGGGGATTCGCGGGGGGCCCAGATACGCAGTATTTT
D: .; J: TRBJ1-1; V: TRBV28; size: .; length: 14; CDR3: CASTRGPGFTEAFF; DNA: TGTGCCTCCACGCGGGGGCCGGGGTTCACTGAAGCTTTCTTT
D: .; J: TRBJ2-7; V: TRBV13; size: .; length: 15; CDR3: CASGGGGPKSYEQYF; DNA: TGTGCCAGCGGTGGAGGGGGGCCGAAATCCTACGAGCAGTACTTC
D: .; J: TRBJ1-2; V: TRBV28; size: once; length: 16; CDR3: CASRPTPGLANYGYTF; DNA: TGTGCCAGCAGGCCCACCCCGGGGCTAGCTAACTATGGCTACACCTTC
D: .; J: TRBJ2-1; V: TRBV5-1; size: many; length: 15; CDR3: CASSLSTGLNNEQFF; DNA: TGCGCCAGCAGCTTGAGTACAGGCCTCAACAATGAGCAGTTCTTC
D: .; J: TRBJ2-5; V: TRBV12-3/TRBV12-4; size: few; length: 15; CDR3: CASTPRRRDQETQYF; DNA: TGTGCCAGCACCCCCAGACGGAGGGACCAAGAGACCCAGTACTTC
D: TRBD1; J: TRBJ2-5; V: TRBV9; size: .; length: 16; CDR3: CASSVEPGTVRETQYF; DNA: TGTGCCAGCAGCGTCGAACCCGGGACAGTAAGAGAGACCCAGTACTTC
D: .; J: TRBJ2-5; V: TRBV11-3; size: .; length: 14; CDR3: CASSSFYDQETQYF; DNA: TGTGCCAGCAGCTCATTTTATGACCAAGAGACCCAGTACTTC
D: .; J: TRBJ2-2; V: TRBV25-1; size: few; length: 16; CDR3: CASSASPGLNTGELFF; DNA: TGTGCCAGCAGTGCATCCCCGGGATTAAACACCGGGGAGCTGTTTTTT
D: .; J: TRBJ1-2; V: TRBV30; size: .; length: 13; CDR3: CAWVPTSNYGYTF; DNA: TGTGCCTGGGTGCCAACTTCTAACTATGGCTACACCTTC
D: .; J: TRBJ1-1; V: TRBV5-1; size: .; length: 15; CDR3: CASSLVRGGNTEAFF; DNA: TGCGCCAGCAGCTTGGTAAGGGGAGGAAACACTGAAGCTTTCTTT
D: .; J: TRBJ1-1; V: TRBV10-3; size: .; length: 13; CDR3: CAISEQGVTEAFF; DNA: TGTGCCATCAGTGAACAAGGGGTAACTGAAGCTTTCTTT